The clone carrying this TCR beta chain was picked up one time. These data come from a study of blood T cell repertoires in COVID-19. The wider study: PBMCs, B-cell-depleted T cells, or T cells provided the cDNA or gDNA that made up the material.

Data came from immunoSEQ multiplex PCR; TCRdb stores just in-frame clones and leaves some out. The data hold over 300,000 clones, with around 90% observed a single time. V lost 4 bases and J lost 7, with 14 bases in between. Germline V gene sequence: CDR1 MNHEY, CDR2 SVGEGT. The CDR3 has 14 residues. Cohort assignment relied on participant-reported clinical history. Cohort 3 recovered donors had two negative PCRs, clearance, or symptom resolution. This TCR was recovered from a woman aged 25 to 39 who had recovered from COVID-19. This chain links TRBV6-2 or TRBV6-3 with TRBJ2-1, with D tentatively TRBD1 (5 bases). Source material: PBMCs or T cells enriched from blood (not recorded which). The CDR3 here is CASSFGRDRNEQFF. DNA of the CDR3: TGTGCCAGCAGTTTCGGCAGGGATAGAAATGAGCAGTTCTTC.